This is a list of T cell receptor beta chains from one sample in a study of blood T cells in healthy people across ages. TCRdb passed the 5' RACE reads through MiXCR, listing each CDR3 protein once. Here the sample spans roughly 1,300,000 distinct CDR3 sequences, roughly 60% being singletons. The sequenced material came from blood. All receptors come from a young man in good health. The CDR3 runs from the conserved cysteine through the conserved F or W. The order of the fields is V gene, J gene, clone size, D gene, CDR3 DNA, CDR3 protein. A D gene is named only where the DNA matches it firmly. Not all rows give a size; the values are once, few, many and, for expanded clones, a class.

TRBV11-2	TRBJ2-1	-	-	TGTGCCAGCAGCTTAAGTACTCGCTCCTACAATGAGCAGTTCTTC	CASSLSTRSYNEQFF
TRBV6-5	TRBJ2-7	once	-	TGTGCCAGCAGTTTAACAGGGAGTAAACCGCTTTACGAGCAGTACTTC	CASSLTGSKPLYEQYF
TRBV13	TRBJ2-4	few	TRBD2	TGTGCCAGCAGCTTAGGAAGCGGGAGAGCGAACATTCAGTACTTC	CASSLGSGRANIQYF
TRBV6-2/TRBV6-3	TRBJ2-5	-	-	TGTGCCAGCATGTCAAAGACCCAGTACTTC	CASMSKTQYF
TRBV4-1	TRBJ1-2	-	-	TGCGCCAGCAGCCAAAGGGGGACGGTAACCTCAAGATATGGCTACACCTTC	CASSQRGTVTSRYGYTF
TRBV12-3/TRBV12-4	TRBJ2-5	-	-	TGTGCCAGCAGTTTTAATCGCGGGGAGACCCAGTACTTC	CASSFNRGETQYF
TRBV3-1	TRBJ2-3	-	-	TGTGCCAGCAACCAAGTAGCCGGGCATTCAGATACGCAGTATTTT	CASNQVAGHSDTQYF
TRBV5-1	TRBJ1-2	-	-	TGCGCCAGCAGGTGGGACCGGTCGGGCTATGGCTACACCTTC	CASRWDRSGYGYTF
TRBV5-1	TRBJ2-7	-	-	TGCGCCAGCAGCTTGGTCGACGGGATTCCGGAGCAGTACTTC	CASSLVDGIPEQYF
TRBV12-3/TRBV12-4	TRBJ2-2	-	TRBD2	TGTGCCAGCAGGGGGGTAGCGGGAGGGCCAAACACCGGGGAGCTGTTTTTT	CASRGVAGGPNTGELFF
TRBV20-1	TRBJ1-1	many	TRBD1	TGCAGTGCCGCGCCCCCGGGACAGGGACGAGGGACTGAAGCTTTCTTT	CSAAPPGQGRGTEAFF
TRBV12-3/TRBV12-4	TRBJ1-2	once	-	TGTGCCAGCAGTTTAGACAGGACGAATGGCTACACCTTC	CASSLDRTNGYTF
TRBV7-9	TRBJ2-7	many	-	TGTGCCAGCAGCCCGACGGACTCCTACGAGCAGTACTTC	CASSPTDSYEQYF
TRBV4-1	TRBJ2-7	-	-	TGCGCCAGCAGCCAAAGCCGGAACAATGAGCAGTACTTC	CASSQSRNNEQYF
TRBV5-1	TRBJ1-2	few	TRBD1	TGCGCCAGCAGTCAACCGGGACAGGAGCTTTATGGCTACACCTTC	CASSQPGQELYGYTF
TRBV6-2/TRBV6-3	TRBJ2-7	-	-	TGTGCCAGCTTAGAGTGGAGCGGCTCCTACGAGCAGTACTTC	CASLEWSGSYEQYF
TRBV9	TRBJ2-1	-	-	TGTGCCAGCAGCGTAGATGAGAATGAGCAGTTCTTC	CASSVDENEQFF
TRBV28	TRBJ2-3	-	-	TGTGCCAGCAGTTTAAGGGACGGCCGTCAAAGTCAGGCGCAGTATTTT	CASSLRDGRQSQAQYF
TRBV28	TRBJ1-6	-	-	TGTGCCAGTATGGACCAGGGATCAGCACCCCTCCACTTT	CASMDQGSAPLHF
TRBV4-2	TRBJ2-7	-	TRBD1	TGTGCCAGCAGCCACCCGGGACAGCCCGGGGTCGAGCAGTACTTC	CASSHPGQPGVEQYF
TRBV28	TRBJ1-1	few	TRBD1	TGTGCCACCCTCACAGGGGAGATGACTGAAGCTTTCTTT	CATLTGEMTEAFF
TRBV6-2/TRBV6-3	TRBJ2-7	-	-	TGTGCCAGCAGACCCGACGGGAACGAGCAGTACTTC	CASRPDGNEQYF
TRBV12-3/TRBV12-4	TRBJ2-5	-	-	TGTGCCAGCAGTTTACTAGCGATCCAAGAGACCCAGTACTTC	CASSLLAIQETQYF
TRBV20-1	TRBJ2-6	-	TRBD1	TGCAGTGGCCCCCCCGACAGGGGTGGGGCCAACGTCCTGACTTTC	CSGPPDRGGANVLTF
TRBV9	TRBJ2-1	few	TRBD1	TGTGCCAGCAGCGTAAGACAGGGGAGCTACAATGAGCAGTTCTTC	CASSVRQGSYNEQFF
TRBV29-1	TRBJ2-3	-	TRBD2	TGCAGCGTTGAAGAAATCGGGGGGGGCACAGATACGCAGTATTTT	CSVEEIGGGTDTQYF
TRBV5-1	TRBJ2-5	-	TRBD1	TGCGCCAGCAGCCGGCTACCTTGGACAGGTAGCTCTCAAGAGACCCAGTACTTC	CASSRLPWTGSSQETQYF
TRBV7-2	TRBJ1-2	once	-	TGTGCCAGCAGCTTAGGGGTTGGTGGCAGGGGCTATGGCTACACCTTC	CASSLGVGGRGYGYTF
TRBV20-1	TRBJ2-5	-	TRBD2	TGCAGTGCTAGCCCGGGACTAGCGGGGGGAGAGACCCAGTACTTC	CSASPGLAGGETQYF
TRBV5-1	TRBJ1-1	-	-	TGCGCCAGCAGCTTGGGACAGACACCGAACACTGAAGCTTTCTTT	CASSLGQTPNTEAFF
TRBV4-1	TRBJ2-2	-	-	TGCGCCAGCAGCCAAGAGCCCCGTCTAGCGAACACCGGGGAGCTGTTTTTT	CASSQEPRLANTGELFF
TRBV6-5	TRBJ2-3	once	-	TGTGCCAGCAGTTACGCATATGGGGACCGCACAGATACGCAGTATTTT	CASSYAYGDRTDTQYF
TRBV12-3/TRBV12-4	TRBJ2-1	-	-	TGTGCCAGCAGACGACCGGGACATTTTTATACTGAGCAGTTCTTC	CASRRPGHFYTEQFF
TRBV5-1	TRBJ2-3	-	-	TGCGCCAGCAGCTTGGTGGGCCCGTCGGGCACAGATACGCAGTATTTT	CASSLVGPSGTDTQYF
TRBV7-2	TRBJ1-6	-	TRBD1	TGTGCCAGCAGCTTAGGTGACAGGGTAACGTCACCCCTCCACTTT	CASSLGDRVTSPLHF
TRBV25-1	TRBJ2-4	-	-	TGTGCCAGCAGTGAATCCCGCAAGAGTCGGGCCAAAAACATTCAGTACTTC	CASSESRKSRAKNIQYF
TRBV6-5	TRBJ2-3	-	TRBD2	TGTGCCAGCAGTTACTCGGCGGGAGGGCCCAATACGCAGTATTTT	CASSYSAGGPNTQYF
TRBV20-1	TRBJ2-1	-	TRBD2	TGCAGTGCTACCTATGGGACTAGCGGGGGGGCAGTCGGAGAGACCCAGTTCTTC	CSATYGTSGGAVGETQFF
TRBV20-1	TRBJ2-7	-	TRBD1	TGCAGTGCTAGAGGAAGGACAGGGTATACCGAGCAGTACTTC	CSARGRTGYTEQYF
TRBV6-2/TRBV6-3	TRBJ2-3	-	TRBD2	TGTGCCAGCAGAGGACTAGCGGGGGCCACCCAGTATTTT	CASRGLAGATQYF
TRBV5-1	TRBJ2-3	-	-	TGCGCCAGCAGCTTTTCCTACGATAGCACAGATACGCAGTATTTT	CASSFSYDSTDTQYF
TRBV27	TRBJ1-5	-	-	TGTGCCAGCAGCCGTATTATCGGTCAGCCCCAGCATTTT	CASSRIIGQPQHF
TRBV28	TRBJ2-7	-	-	TGTGCCAGCAGTTTAAATGACGGGGCCACCTACGAGCAGTACTTC	CASSLNDGATYEQYF
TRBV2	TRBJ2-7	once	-	TGTGCCAGCAGTGATAGGACGGGACGGACGCAGGGTCGGTACGAGCAGTACTTC	CASSDRTGRTQGRYEQYF
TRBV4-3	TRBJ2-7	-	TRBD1	TGCGCCAGCAGCCCCTCGGACAGGGTGCCCTACGAGCAGTACTTC	CASSPSDRVPYEQYF
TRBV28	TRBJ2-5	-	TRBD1	TGTGCCAGCAGTCTAAACAGGGGGCTCGGGGAGACCCAGTACTTC	CASSLNRGLGETQYF
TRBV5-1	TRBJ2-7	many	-	TGTGCCAGCAGCTTAGGCTCGACCTACGAGCAGTACTTC	CASSLGSTYEQYF
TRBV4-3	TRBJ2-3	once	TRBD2	TGCGCCAGCAGCCAATTGATCGGGGGGAGCACAGATACGCAGTATTTT	CASSQLIGGSTDTQYF
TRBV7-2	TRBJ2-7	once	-	TGTGCCAGCAGCCCAAGGGGCAGAGGGCGGGCAACCTACGAGCAGTACTTC	CASSPRGRGRATYEQYF
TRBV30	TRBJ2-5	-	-	TGTGCCTGGAGTGTAACTAGCGAGACCCAGTACTTC	CAWSVTSETQYF
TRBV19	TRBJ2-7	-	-	TGTGCCAGTAGCTCGGGGGCAGCCACTCTATTCTACGAGCAGTACTTC	CASSSGAATLFYEQYF
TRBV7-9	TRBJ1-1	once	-	TGTGCCACAGGGACCTTTGAGAACACTGAAGCTTTCTTT	CATGTFENTEAFF
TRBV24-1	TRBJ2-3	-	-	TGTGCCACCAGTGAGGTCCTGACAGATACGCAGTATTTT	CATSEVLTDTQYF
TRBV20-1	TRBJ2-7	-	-	TGCAGTGCTAGATGGTTGCGTAAGAGCTCCTACGGGCAGTACTTC	CSARWLRKSSYGQYF